This TCR beta chain was captured by sequencing in a study of T cells after yellow fever vaccination. Overall study: Any fraction with a low cell number was prepared using SMART-Seq v4 Ultra Low Input.

This CDR3 comprises 14 residues. Germline-derived CDR1 and CDR2 are MNHNS and SASEGT. J gave up 3 bases and V 7 bases, and 5 bases lay outside the gene matches. General study findings and limits: Repertoires obtained by FACS sorting could include abundant clonotypes that entered as contaminants from the bulk population. When the response was secondary, it was weaker but reached its peak faster, day 5 versus 15.

A remark on this clonotype: The target antigen is unknown.

Production of TCR cDNA was by 5'RACE template switching, which also added a universal primer site and UMIs. TCRdb passed the 5' RACE reads through MiXCR, listing each CDR3 protein once. The table includes about 630,000 distinct CDR3 sequences, approximately 13% detected once. This TCR was recovered from a man aged 25-45 years who received the YFV17D yellow fever vaccine. The chain has TRBV6-1 and TRBJ2-7; 11 bases match TRBD2. Sequenced here: PBMCs, sampled on the day of the yellow fever booster vaccination. The CDR3 sequence is CASNLLAGVYEQYF. DNA of the CDR3: TGTGCCAGCAACCTACTAGCGGGAGTCTACGAGCAGTACTTC.